This T cell receptor (beta chain) comes out of a study of beta chain features in type 1 diabetes. Study-wide background: No age, gender or cell yield differences were seen between patients and healthy donors. The study's findings and limits: Within patients, naive, central memory and Treg TCRB repertoires seemed more similar than within healthy donors.

Note on this clone: Its matching antigen is unknown.

The V gene's germline CDR1 is MGHDK and CDR2 SYGVNS. The length of the CDR3 is 13 residues. V gave up 4 bases and J gave up 1 base, with 7 bases separating them. Expressed TCRB transcripts were sequenced after all isolated RNA was converted to cDNA. Assay used: immunoSEQ multiplex PCR; TCRdb lists only in-frame clones, some missing. The table records 200,000 to 300,000 clones, around 65% of them present only once. The receptor was isolated from a man between 25 and 39 years old in good health. The rearrangement links TRBV25-1 to TRBJ1-1; D unclear. The material sequenced was naive CD4+ T cells from blood. The CDR3 loop is CASSARENTEAFF. The CDR3 nucleotides read TGTGCCAGCAGTGCCCGAGAGAACACTGAAGCTTTCTTT.